This record concerns one T cell receptor (beta chain) sequence. This sample is drawn from a study of shared clonotypes between healthy human individuals. Profiled with immunoSEQ multiplex PCR; TCRdb holds only in-frame clones, not every one. This sample has 2.3 million or so clones, with roughly 93% found just once. This CDR3 is built from 15 residues. From germline, CDR1 is ENHRY and CDR2 SYGVKD. The V gene end was trimmed by 6 bases and the J gene end by 7 bases; junction bases not matched to a gene: 11. What was sequenced was naive CD4+ T cells from PBMCs. As to subset: CD45RA+ positively selected. V gene TRBV10-3 combines with J gene TRBJ2-1, with 8 bases fitting TRBD2. The receptor was isolated from a man younger than 30 in good health. Some clones in this sample may be carry-over from other donors' samples. In DNA, the CDR3 is TGTGCCATCAGGAATGGACTAGCTCCAAAGAATGAGCAGTTCTTC. Protein product: CAIRNGLAPKNEQFF.